The 20 T cell receptor beta chains given below trace back to one sample, sequenced in a study of PD-L1 blockade in urothelial cancer (dated by TCRdb to 2016 to 2017). Libraries came from the immunoSEQ multiplex PCR assay. TCRdb's version of the immuneACCESS table is confined to in-frame rearrangements and falls short of the full clone set. An unresolved V gene accounts for under half of the shortfall where checked; the remainder is of unknown origin. The sample table holds about 72,000 clones, of which 70% to 90% were seen once. The ten largest account for under 15% of the sample. This specimen's time point label, per the study, means: pretreatment peripheral blood. This material consisted of PBMCs, taken around atezolizumab (anti-PD-L1) treatment. Receptors were obtained from a man between 60 and 75 years old with urothelial cancer.

The rearrangement uses TRBV5-5 and TRBJ1-5; D not certain. V lost 2 bases to trimming and J lost 5 bases, with 11 bases between them. Germline loops: CDR1 SGHKS, CDR2 YYEKEE (reference sequence). This CDR3 spans 14 amino acids. The CDR3 DNA follows: TGTGCCAGCAGCTTAGTCAATGTAGATCAGCCCCAGCATTTT. It codes for CASSLVNVDQPQHF.

The chain couples TRBV15 to TRBJ1-4; 7 bases are shared with TRBD1. Germline-derived CDR1 and CDR2 are LNHNV and YYDKDF (reference sequence). The CDR3 runs 16 residues. Trimming took 5 bases from V and 4 from J; bases not matched to a gene: 10. CDR3 nucleotides: TGTGCCACCAGCCAAACCACCGGGACAGTTAATGAAAAACTGTTTTTT. It encodes CATSQTTGTVNEKLFF.

This clone appeared a single time. V usage is TRBV4-2 and J usage is TRBJ2-7, with D perhaps TRBD2 (6 bases). The V end lost 4 bases, the J end lost 6 bases, and 13 bases lay between the germline ends. The CDR3 has 13 residues. CDR1 and CDR2 (germline): LGHNA, YNFKEQ. In DNA form, the CDR3 reads TGTGCCAGCAGCCTGAGACTAGACGGCGAGCAGTACTTC. Translating it yields CASSLRLDGEQYF.

The chain has TRBV19 and TRBJ2-3; 9 positions match TRBD2. Germline CDR1 LNHDA, CDR2 SQIVND (reference sequence). The CDR3 covers 15 residues. With V trimmed by 6 bases and J by 5 bases, 9 bases remained unmatched. Here the CDR3 reads CASSLSGGRGDTQYF. The DNA for the CDR3 is TGTGCCAGTAGCCTCAGCGGGGGGCGGGGAGATACGCAGTATTTT.

The chain is built from TRBV5-1 and TRBJ1-4, with 7 bases lining up with TRBD1. This CDR3 comprises 15 residues. Germline CDR1 and CDR2: SGHRS and YFSETQ. Losses at the gene ends were 7 bases for V and 7 bases for J; bases not matched to a gene: 13. The CDR3 loop reads CASGRSGTEFEKLFF. The CDR3 DNA reads as TGCGCCAGCGGCCGATCCGGGACAGAGTTTGAAAAACTGTTTTTT.

This chain uses TRBV30 with TRBJ2-4; 7 bases are shared with TRBD1. After removal of 2 bases from V and 1 base from J, the junction contained 5 bases not matched to a gene. The CDR3 consists of 15 residues. Germline V gives CDR1 GTSNPN, CDR2 SVGIG (reference sequence). The CDR3 sequence is CAWSLTGAAKNIQYF. CDR3 bases: TGTGCCTGGAGTCTCACAGGGGCGGCCAAAAACATTCAGTACTTC.

The chain links TRBV5-4 to TRBJ1-3; D gene uncertain. Germline CDR1 and CDR2: SGHNT and YYREEE (reference sequence). This CDR3 has 12 amino acids. V was pared by 2 bases and J by 3 bases, with 3 bases between. Here the CDR3 reads CASSFSGNTIYF. As DNA, the CDR3 is TGTGCCAGCAGCTTTAGTGGAAACACCATATATTTT.

This clone was counted between two and nine times. The chain couples TRBV30 to TRBJ2-5, with TRBD2 matching 8 bases. This CDR3 has 13 residues. Trimming took 4 bases from V and 6 from J; bases not matched to a gene: 7. In germline, CDR1 is GTSNPN, CDR2 SVGIG (reference sequence). The CDR3 here is CAWNGGGSQTQYF. The CDR3 bases are TGTGCCTGGAATGGCGGGGGGAGCCAGACCCAGTACTTC.

The chain recombines TRBV7-6 with TRBJ2-2; 8 positions agree with TRBD1. This CDR3 contains 16 residues. In germline, CDR1 is SGHVS, CDR2 FNYEAQ. V gave up 5 bases and J gave up 5 bases; unmatched junction bases: 10. Here the CDR3 reads CASSPDRDKGTGELFF. CDR3 in DNA: TGTGCCAGCAGCCCGGACAGGGACAAGGGGACCGGGGAGCTGTTTTTT.

V gene TRBV4-1 combines with J gene TRBJ1-4; D uncertain. Germline loops: CDR1 MGHRA, CDR2 YSYEKL. V was clipped by 0 bases and J by 0 bases, with 8 bases between them. This CDR3 region has 16 residues. DNA for the CDR3: TGCGCCAGCAGCCAAGAAACAAGTGCAACTAATGAAAAACTGTTTTTT. The encoded protein is CASSQETSATNEKLFF.

A remark on this clone: Mismatch with germline at one junction end may stem from a read error. The chain employs TRBV10-3 and TRBJ1-2; the match to TRBD1 covers 9 bases. Per the germline V gene, CDR1 is ENHRY and CDR2 is SYGVKD. This CDR3 is built from 15 residues. For the CDR3, the DNA is TGTGCCCTCAGAACATTGGGGGGACAGGGTTATGGCTACACCTTC. Its translation is CALRTLGGQGYGYTF.

This sequence joins TRBV18 and TRBJ2-6; D call uncertain. V lost 3 bases and J 4 bases, leaving 4 bases between the germline ends. The CDR3 contains 13 residues. Germline lookup yields CDR1 KGHSH and CDR2 LQKENI. CDR3: CASSPAGANVLTF. Written as DNA, the CDR3 is TGTGCCAGCTCACCGGCCGGGGCCAACGTCCTGACTTTC.

This chain joins TRBV30 and TRBJ1-3, with a weak D call TRBD1 (5 bases). Germline lookup yields CDR1 GTSNPN and CDR2 SVGIG (reference sequence). This CDR3 contains 14 residues. V lost 2 bases and J lost 0, with 8 bases in between. In nucleotides, the CDR3 is TGTGCCTGGAGTCGGGGGTCCTCTGGAAACACCATATATTTT. Protein product: CAWSRGSSGNTIYF.

This rearrangement joins TRBV11-2 to TRBJ1-2; unclear D gene. Germline-derived CDR1 and CDR2 are SGHAT and FQNNGV. Trimming shortened V by 1 base and J by 8 bases, and 23 bases separated the two germline ends. This CDR3 comprises 17 residues. CDR3 protein: CASSLASGGQVAWGYTF. The CDR3 nucleotides are TGTGCCAGCAGCTTAGCTTCCGGTGGGCAGGTGGCTTGGGGCTACACCTTC.

This chain connects TRBV7-9 to TRBJ2-4; 7 nucleotides match TRBD2. This CDR3 contains 16 residues. The germline V gene has CDR1 SEHNR and CDR2 FQNEAQ (reference sequence). V shed 1 base, J shed 6 bases, and the junction held 9 bases outside the gene matches. CDR3 residues: CASSLGWGGALNIQYF. DNA for the CDR3: TGTGCCAGCAGCTTAGGGTGGGGGGGAGCGTTAAACATTCAGTACTTC.

CDR3 region: CASSEVRGSEKLFF. For the CDR3, the DNA is TGTGCCAGTAGTGAAGTCAGGGGTAGCGAAAAACTGTTTTTT. This chain links TRBV19 with TRBJ1-4, with D maybe TRBD1 (6 bases). CDR1 is LNHDA, CDR2 SQIVND, per germline (reference sequence). Trimming stripped 5 bases from V and 8 bases from J, with 15 bases between. The CDR3 is 14 amino acids.

The CDR3 sequence is CASSILAGVEQFF. The CDR3 DNA follows: TGTGCCAGTAGTATCCTAGCGGGGGTTGAGCAGTTCTTC. V is TRBV19 and J is TRBJ2-1; TRBD2 matches 10 bases. Germline V gives CDR1 LNHDA, CDR2 SQIVND (reference sequence). CDR3 length equals 13 residues. With V trimmed by 3 bases and J by 9 bases, 2 bases remained unmatched.

The V and J genes are TRBV7-2 and TRBJ1-1; D is undetermined. Germline V CDR1 and CDR2: SGHTA, FQGNSA. The CDR3 contains 12 residues. V was clipped by 3 bases and J by 11 bases, with 13 bases between them. The CDR3 region is CASSLVAREAFF. The CDR3 DNA sequence: TGTGCCAGCAGCTTGGTTGCGAGGGAGGCTTTCTTT. The whole variable domain, filled in from reference TRBV7-2 and TRBJ1-1, reads GAGVSQSPSNKVTEKGKDVELRCDPISGHTALYWYRQSLGQGLEFLIYFQGNSAPDKSGLPSDRFSAERTGGSVSTLTIQRTQQEDSAVYLCASSLVAREAFFGQGTRLTVV.

J is TRBJ2-5 and V is TRBV28; no clear D gene. Germline V gives CDR1 MDHEN, CDR2 SYDVKM. The CDR3 has 14 amino acids. Deletions cut 7 bases from V and 7 bases from J, with 19 bases between. The CDR3 sequence: CASTTAELLPTQYF. The CDR3 DNA reads as TGTGCCAGCACCACGGCGGAGCTTCTTCCGACCCAGTACTTC. Filled out from reference TRBV28 and TRBJ2-5, the complete variable domain reads DVKVTQSSRYLVKRTGEKVFLECVQDMDHENMFWYRQDPGLGLRLIYFSYDVKMKEKGDIPEGYSVSREKKERFSLILESASTNQTSMYLCASTTAELLPTQYFGPGTRLLVL.

With regard to this clone: At one end the junction does not follow the germline gene, possibly because of a read error. This sequence joins TRBV7-7 and TRBJ2-3; a possible D gene is TRBD2 (7 bases). Germline V gene sequence: CDR1 SSHAT, CDR2 FNYEAQ (reference sequence). CDR3 size: 15 residues. For the CDR3, the DNA is TGTGCTAGCAGCCTGGGGGGGGCAGGGACAGATACGCAGTATTTT. Translated, it gives CASSLGGAGTDTQYF. Filled out from reference TRBV7-7 and TRBJ2-3, the complete variable domain reads GAGVSQSPRYKVTKRGQDVTLRCDPISSHATLYWYQQALGQGPEFLTYFNYEAQPDKSGLPSDRFSAERPEGSISTLTIQRTEQRDSAMYRCASSLGGAGTDTQYFGPGTRLTVL.